The entry below gives a single T cell receptor beta chain sequence along with its context. Any history of autoimmune disease or systemic immunosuppression disqualified patients. This sample is drawn from a study of OX40 agonist ivuxolimab in advanced cancers. Study at large: A mean age of around 60 years, range about 20 to 79, was recorded, and roughly 80% were male.

Trimming took 11 bases from V and 7 from J, leaving 21 bases between them. The CDR3 consists of 14 residues. From germline, CDR1 is MDHEN and CDR2 SYDVKM. Sequenced by immunoSEQ multiplex PCR; TCRdb stores in-frame clones only, minus some. This sample has fewer than 70,000 clones; roughly nine tenths occur once, and the top ten carry under 3.5%. The sample consisted of CD4+ or CD8+ T cells sorted from blood, taken in a trial of the OX40 agonist ivuxolimab. V usage is TRBV28 and J usage is TRBJ2-1, with a weak D call TRBD1 (6 bases). The sequence derives from an adult with an advanced solid tumor such as melanoma, head and neck, liver or kidney cancer. The CDR3 region has the DNA TGTGCCTCCTACGGTCAGGGGAAGTCGAATGAGCAGTTCTTC. It yields the protein CASYGQGKSNEQFF.